A single sample is the source of the 28 T cell receptor beta chains below, sequenced in a study of T cell responses to AZD1222 COVID-19 vaccine. Produced via immunoSEQ multiplex PCR; TCRdb's table is partial and in-frame only. The sample gives around 110,000 clones, 80% to 90% of which show up once; roughly 3.9% is in the top ten. The source material was peripheral blood, sampled on day 0 of MenACWY control vaccination. The receptors shown here come from an adult in good health.

This clone was seen once. The chain has TRBV21-1 and TRBJ1-6. TRBV21-1 is an annotated pseudogene. This CDR3 contains 12 residues. CDR3 in amino acids: CASSPGSSPLHF. CDR3 in DNA: TGTGCCAGCAGCCCGGGGTCTTCACCCCTCCACTTT.

The chain combines TRBV6-6 with TRBJ2-7, with TRBD1 identical over 10 bases. V trimming: 4 bases; J trimming: 1 base; junction bases outside the gene matches: 4. CDR3 length: 15 amino acids. Germline CDR1 is MNHNY and CDR2 is SVGAGI (reference sequence). CDR3 nucleotides: TGTGCCAGCAGTTCCGACAGGGGGCTTTCCTACGAGCAGTACTTC. Its protein product is CASSSDRGLSYEQYF.

The chain employs TRBV10-3 and TRBJ1-5, with 8 nucleotides matching TRBD1. CDR1 is ENHRY and CDR2 is SYGVKD in the germline V gene. The CDR3 runs 17 residues. The V gene end was trimmed by 10 bases and the J gene end by 3 bases; junction bases not matched to a gene: 17. CDR3 sequence reads: CATGQGGFGGSNQPQHF. Here the CDR3 DNA reads TGTGCCACCGGACAGGGTGGGTTCGGGGGCTCCAATCAGCCCCAGCATTTT.

The chain couples TRBV14 to TRBJ1-1; D call uncertain. CDR1 and CDR2 from the germline V gene are SGHDN and FVKESK. CDR3 length: 17 amino acids. V was clipped by 4 bases and J by 1 base, with 19 bases between them. The CDR3 here is CASSPSQELHPNTEAFF. CDR3 nucleotides: TGTGCCAGCAGCCCCAGTCAGGAACTCCACCCGAACACTGAAGCTTTCTTT.

The chain is built from TRBV18 and TRBJ1-1, with D uncertain. The germline V gene has CDR1 KGHSH and CDR2 LQKENI. There are 12 residues in the CDR3. Trimming cost V 4 bases and J 7 bases, with 10 bases left between them. Here the CDR3 DNA reads TGTGCCAGCTCACGGGTTTACGGTGAAGCTTTCTTT. It yields the protein CASSRVYGEAFF.

The chain joins TRBV9 to TRBJ1-2; D gene uncertain. Trimming removed 0 bases at V and 4 bases at J, with 10 bases between. This CDR3 spans 14 amino acids. The germline V gene has CDR1 SGDLS and CDR2 YYNGEE. The CDR3 spells CASSVGMGPYGYTF. Here the CDR3 DNA reads TGTGCCAGCAGCGTAGGTATGGGTCCCTATGGCTACACCTTC.

The chain has TRBV6-5 and TRBJ2-1, with D unclear. The CDR3 sequence is 13 residues long. V was clipped by 7 bases and J by 5 bases, with 12 bases between them. Germline CDR1 is MNHEY and CDR2 is SVGAGI. CDR3 amino acids: CASTSYRDNEQFF. CDR3 coding DNA: TGTGCCAGCACCTCCTACCGGGACAATGAGCAGTTCTTC.

The chain carries TRBV13 and TRBJ1-2; 12 bases fit TRBD1. CDR3 size: 15 residues. Germline V CDR1 and CDR2: PRHDT, FYEKMQ (reference sequence). V lost 5 bases, J lost 7 bases, and 8 bases stayed unmatched. The CDR3 is CASSILGQGASGYTF. CDR3 coding DNA: TGTGCCAGCAGCATTCTGGGACAGGGGGCTAGTGGCTACACCTTC. The full variable domain, with the rest looked up from reference TRBV13 and TRBJ1-2, is AAGVIQSPRHLIKEKRETATLKCYPIPRHDTVYWYQQGPGQDPQFLISFYEKMQSDKGSIPDRFSAQQFSDYHSELNMSSLELGDSALYFCASSILGQGASGYTFGSGTRLTVV.

The chain joins TRBV6-1 to TRBJ1-2; 8 bases are shared with TRBD1. CDR3 length equals 18 residues. Germline CDR1 is MNHNS and CDR2 is SASEGT. V was clipped by 2 bases and J by 8 bases; unmatched bases: 19. In DNA form, the CDR3 reads TGTGCCAGCAGTGAAAGTGAGAATATAAGCAGGGGGCGCGACGGCTACACCTTC. It encodes CASSESENISRGRDGYTF.

The CDR3 region is CASSPSTGGADEQYF. Written as DNA, the CDR3 is TGTGCCAGCTCACCATCGACAGGGGGCGCGGACGAGCAGTACTTC. The chain is built from TRBV18 and TRBJ2-7; 10 bases are a match to TRBD1. This CDR3 region has 15 residues. The V gene end was trimmed by 2 bases and the J gene end by 5 bases; junction bases not matched to a gene: 6. Germline CDR1 reads KGHSH; CDR2 reads LQKENI.

V and J are TRBV10-1 and TRBJ2-5; 9 bases agree with TRBD2. The J segment lost 0 bases and the V segment lost 4 bases, leaving 6 bases of the junction unmatched. CDR3 length equals 16 residues. CDR1 is WNHNN and CDR2 is SYGVQD in the germline V gene (reference sequence). CDR3 loop: CASSAGLAGNQETQYF. CDR3 bases: TGCGCCAGCAGTGCAGGGCTAGCGGGGAACCAAGAGACCCAGTACTTC.

The genes are TRBV9 and TRBJ1-4; D gene ambiguous. Trimming cost V 0 bases and J 0 bases, with 9 bases left between them. Looked up from germline, CDR1 is SGDLS and CDR2 is YYNGEE. There are 16 residues in the CDR3. The CDR3 DNA reads TGTGCCAGCAGCGTAGGGACGGCCGCAACTAATGAAAAACTGTTTTTT. Amino acid sequence: CASSVGTAATNEKLFF.

The rearrangement uses TRBV7-6 and TRBJ2-7, with 8 nucleotides matching TRBD1. J lost 4 bases, V lost 5 bases, and 7 bases had no gene match. This CDR3 contains 14 residues. CDR1 and CDR2 (germline): SGHVS, FNYEAQ. In nucleotides, the CDR3 is TGTGCCAGCAGCCCCCAGGGGGCCGGTTACGAGCAGTACTTC. Its protein is CASSPQGAGYEQYF.

This sequence joins TRBV20-1 and TRBJ2-7, with no clear D. Trimming stripped 6 bases from V and 2 bases from J, with 5 bases between. Germline CDR1 and CDR2: DFQATT and SNEGSKA (reference sequence). CDR3 length: 10 amino acids. The CDR3 bases are TGCAGTGCACTTGCCTACGAGCAGTACTTC. It is translated as CSALAYEQYF.

The V and J genes are TRBV7-9 and TRBJ2-3; D is unclear. Trimming removed 2 bases from V and 0 bases from J, with 9 bases in between. In germline, CDR1 is SEHNR, CDR2 FQNEAQ (reference sequence). The CDR3 runs to 15 residues. DNA for the CDR3: TGTGCCAGCAGCTTAACACTGGACAGCACAGATACGCAGTATTTT. It encodes CASSLTLDSTDTQYF.

The rearrangement links TRBV29-1 to TRBJ1-2; D is uncertain. Trimming took off 2 bases at V and 7 bases at J, with 8 bases between the two ends. The germline gives CDR1 SQVTM, CDR2 ANQGSEA. The CDR3 extends over 11 amino acids. This CDR3 reads CSVEREGGYTF. In DNA, the CDR3 is TGCAGCGTTGAAAGAGAGGGTGGCTACACCTTC.

The gene calls are TRBV2 and TRBJ2-2; D could derive from TRBD1 or TRBD2 (6 bases each). The CDR3 spans 16 residues. With 1 base removed from V and 4 bases from J, the gap between germline ends came to 13 bases. Germline CDR1 reads SNHLY; CDR2 reads FYNNEI. The CDR3 loop is CASSEGGGPVTGELFF. The CDR3 DNA reads TGTGCCAGCAGTGAAGGTGGGGGGCCGGTCACCGGGGAGCTGTTTTTT.

The V gene is TRBV11-2, the J gene TRBJ2-5, with 11 bases lining up with TRBD2. The CDR3 has 16 amino acids. Unmatched junction bases numbered 8, after V lost 3 bases and J lost 5 bases. CDR1 is SGHAT and CDR2 is FQNNGV in the germline V gene. The CDR3 sequence: CASSFSSGGWRETQYF. DNA for the CDR3: TGTGCCAGCAGCTTTTCTAGCGGGGGGTGGCGGGAGACCCAGTACTTC. The full variable domain, with the rest looked up from reference TRBV11-2 and TRBJ2-5, is EAGVAQSPRYKIIEKRQSVAFWCNPISGHATLYWYQQILGQGPKLLIQFQNNGVVDDSQLPKDRFSAERLKGVDSTLKIQPAKLEDSAVYLCASSFSSGGWRETQYFGPGTRLLVL.

The chain employs TRBV30 and TRBJ1-1; 7 nucleotides line up with TRBD1. V shed 6 bases and J 0 bases; nucleotides not matched to a gene: 1. Germline CDR1 is GTSNPN and CDR2 is SVGIG (reference sequence). This CDR3 region has 12 residues. This CDR3 reads CACDRVNTEAFF. CDR3 nucleotides: TGTGCCTGCGACAGGGTGAACACTGAAGCTTTCTTT. The whole variable domain, filled in from reference TRBV30 and TRBJ1-1, reads SQTIHQWPATLVQPVGSPLSLECTVEGTSNPNLYWYRQAAGRGLQLLFYSVGIGQISSEVPQNLSASRPQDRQFILSSKKLLLSDSGFYLCACDRVNTEAFFGQGTRLTVV.

CDR3 sequence reads: CASSPPTTGVREQYF. The CDR3 coding sequence is TGTGCCAGCTCACCACCTACGACAGGGGTTAGGGAGCAGTACTTC. The chain joins TRBV18 to TRBJ2-7; 8 nucleotides match TRBD1. The CDR3 has 15 amino acids. The germline gives CDR1 KGHSH, CDR2 LQKENI. With 0 bases clipped from V and 7 bases from J, the junction kept 8 bases outside the gene matches.

The gene calls are TRBV6-1 and TRBJ1-2, with D possibly TRBD1 on 5 matching bases. Germline CDR1 and CDR2: MNHNS and SASEGT. The CDR3 covers 16 residues. The V gene lost 0 bases and the J gene lost 2 bases, with 13 bases spanning the gap. The chain's CDR3 is CASSEAQGMGNYGYTF. The CDR3 DNA sequence: TGTGCCAGCAGTGAAGCGCAGGGTATGGGGAACTATGGCTACACCTTC.

The chain couples TRBV4-1 to TRBJ1-1; tentatively, D is TRBD1 (6 bases). This CDR3 has 15 amino acids. V lost 3 bases, J lost 1 base, and 12 bases lay in between. CDR1 and CDR2 (germline): MGHRA, YSYEKL. In nucleotides, the CDR3 is TGCGCCAGCAGCCACTCGGTGGGGGCGAACACTGAAGCTTTCTTT. Residues: CASSHSVGANTEAFF.

This clone was found once. In DNA form, the CDR3 reads TGTGCCAGTAGTATAACCTCGGCAGGGGGCGCGGCTAATGAAAAACTGTTTTTT. This gives the protein CASSITSAGGAANEKLFF. This chain uses TRBV19 with TRBJ1-4; 8 bases are a match to TRBD1. Germline values: CDR1 LNHDA, CDR2 SQIVND (reference sequence). This CDR3 contains 18 residues. J was trimmed by 3 bases and V by 2 bases; bases with no gene match: 11.

This sequence joins TRBV4-1 and TRBJ1-1, with a tentative D call TRBD1 (5 bases). The CDR3 length is 17 residues. V gave up 0 bases and J gave up 5 bases, with 19 bases separating them. Germline V lookup: CDR1 MGHRA, CDR2 YSYEKL. This chain's CDR3 is CASSQDQVARQWTEAFF. DNA of the CDR3: TGCGCCAGCAGCCAAGACCAAGTAGCCCGACAGTGGACTGAAGCTTTCTTT.

Here the CDR3 reads CASSPISYGYTF. CDR3 bases: TGTGCCAGCTCCCCCATTTCCTATGGCTACACCTTC. This chain connects TRBV18 to TRBJ1-2; D is ambiguous. This CDR3 is 12 amino acids long. Germline assignment: CDR1 KGHSH and CDR2 LQKENI. The V gene lost 6 bases and the J gene lost 4 bases, with 9 bases spanning the gap. Full variable domain (outside the CDR3, taken from reference TRBV18 and TRBJ1-2): NAGVMQNPRHLVRRRGQEARLRCSPMKGHSHVYWYRQLPEEGLKFMVYLQKENIIDESGMPKERFSAEFPKEGPSILRIQQVVRGDSAAYFCASSPISYGYTFGSGTRLTVV.

CDR3 bases: TGTGCCAGCAATAGGGCCATGCGTTACACTGAAGCTTTCTTT. Its protein product is CASNRAMRYTEAFF. This chain connects TRBV28 to TRBJ1-1; D ambiguous. The germline V gene encodes CDR1 MDHEN and CDR2 SYDVKM. Trimming left V 7 bases short and J 3 bases short, with 15 bases between. This CDR3 contains 14 residues.

DNA of the CDR3: TGCGCCAGCAACTCGGTGACAGGACTGAATGAGCAGTTCTTC. Its translation: CASNSVTGLNEQFF. V and J are TRBV5-1 and TRBJ2-1; maybe TRBD1 (6 bases). Germline V gives CDR1 SGHRS, CDR2 YFSETQ. The CDR3 is made up of 14 amino acids. V lost 6 bases to trimming and J lost 7 bases, with 17 bases between them.

This clone was seen just once. CDR3 bases: TGTGCCAGCAGCCAGGTCCTACAGGTTCAATCACCCCTCCACTTT. Its translation is CASSQVLQVQSPLHF. J is TRBJ1-6 and V is TRBV4-2; a possible D gene is TRBD1 (5 bases). The CDR3 covers 15 residues. Looked up from germline, CDR1 is LGHNA and CDR2 is YNFKEQ. The V gene lost 3 bases and the J gene lost 10 bases, with 16 bases spanning the gap.